What follows are 27 T cell receptor beta chains derived from one specimen sequenced in a study of graft-versus-host responses after intestinal transplantation. Profiling relied on immunoSEQ multiplex PCR, and the TCRdb table lists in-frame clones only, not all of them. The data show around 33,000 clones, 90% to 95% seen once. The sequencing here drew on PBMCs, taken 16 days after intestinal transplant. These receptors were obtained from a human patient who received an intestinal transplant, so some T cells may come from the graft donor.

The chain is built from TRBV28 and TRBJ2-7; TRBD2 might be the D (5 bases). The CDR3 runs 16 residues. V lost 5 bases and J lost 6, with 23 bases in between. Germline CDR1 reads MDHEN; CDR2 reads SYDVKM. The CDR3 loop reads CASSPPLRGESSEQYF. The DNA for the CDR3 is TGTGCCAGCAGTCCCCCCCTACGGGGAGAGTCTTCCGAGCAGTACTTC.

The rearrangement joins TRBV2 to TRBJ2-5, with 8 bases that match TRBD2. The junction had 8 bases not matched to a gene; V was cut back by 6 bases and J by 2 bases. The V gene's germline CDR1 is SNHLY and CDR2 FYNNEI. The CDR3 consists of 15 residues. Here the CDR3 reads CASRISGMVQETQYF. The CDR3 bases are TGTGCCAGCAGGATTAGCGGGATGGTTCAAGAGACCCAGTACTTC.

This rearrangement joins TRBV4-1 to TRBJ1-3; 7 nucleotides align to TRBD1. There are 14 residues in the CDR3. The junction had 6 bases not matched to a gene; V was cut back by 4 bases and J by 6 bases. Germline V gives CDR1 MGHRA, CDR2 YSYEKL. The CDR3 sequence is CASSLQTGLNTIYF. In DNA form, the CDR3 reads TGCGCCAGCAGCCTTCAGACAGGGCTAAACACCATATATTTT.

The V and J genes are TRBV27 and TRBJ2-7; 9 bases align to TRBD1. The germline gives CDR1 MNHEY, CDR2 SMNVEV (reference sequence). This CDR3 comprises 15 residues. V was clipped by 4 bases and J by 6 bases; unmatched bases: 10. CDR3 loop: CASSSLDRGYSEQYF. The DNA of the CDR3 is TGTGCCAGCAGTTCCCTGGACAGGGGATATTCCGAGCAGTACTTC.

The chain links TRBV28 to TRBJ2-7, with a possible D match to TRBD2 (7 bases). The CDR3 has 16 residues. In germline, CDR1 is MDHEN, CDR2 SYDVKM. V was cut by 6 bases and J by 0 bases, with 18 bases left in between. CDR3 loop: CASSITAGASSYEQYF. Written as DNA, the CDR3 is TGTGCCAGCAGCATCACGGCGGGGGCGAGCTCCTACGAGCAGTACTTC.

V and J are TRBV7-2 and TRBJ2-1; 10 bases line up with TRBD2. This CDR3 spans 16 amino acids. J gave up 3 bases and V 4 bases, and 6 bases lay outside the gene matches. Germline V CDR1 and CDR2: SGHTA, FQGNSA. The CDR3 DNA is TGTGCCAGCAGCTCTAGCGGGAGTTTCAACTACAATGAGCAGTTCTTC. Amino acids: CASSSSGSFNYNEQFF.

This rearrangement joins TRBV2 to TRBJ2-7; 10 bases match TRBD1. The CDR3 extends over 15 amino acids. After removal of 4 bases from V and 5 bases from J, the junction contained 8 bases not matched to a gene. CDR1 SNHLY and CDR2 FYNNEI come from the germline V gene. CDR3 sequence reads: CASSVRRDRGHEQYF. For the CDR3, the DNA is TGTGCCAGCAGTGTTCGGCGGGACAGGGGCCACGAGCAGTACTTC.

The chain has TRBV19 and TRBJ2-5; the D is unclear. The J call may be wrong; the DNA end is better matched by TRBJ2-7. CDR1 LNHDA and CDR2 SQIVND come from the germline V gene (reference sequence). This CDR3 contains 16 residues. The CDR3 nucleotides read TGTGCCAGTAGTATAGGGACGGCGTTAAAAACCTACGAGCAGTACTTC. Residues: CASSIGTALKTYEQYF.

CDR3 loop: CASSPGGVGAYHEQFF. The CDR3 DNA is TGTGCCAGCAGCCCCGGGGGGGTGGGCGCGTACCATGAGCAGTTCTTC. The gene calls are TRBV7-7 and TRBJ2-1, with 8 bases lining up with TRBD2. Germline trimming cut 5 bases from V and 8 bases from J; bases unmatched to any gene: 14. The CDR3 has 16 amino acids. In germline, CDR1 is SSHAT, CDR2 FNYEAQ (reference sequence).

The CDR3 sequence is CASSPTGALPRNNEQFF. The DNA of the CDR3 is TGTGCCAGCAGCCCGACAGGGGCGCTCCCCCGAAACAATGAGCAGTTCTTC. The chain uses TRBV9 and TRBJ2-1, with 8 positions matching TRBD1. The CDR3 has 17 amino acids. The ends lost 4 bases at V and 5 bases at J; junction bases unmatched: 14. The germline V gene encodes CDR1 SGDLS and CDR2 YYNGEE.

This clone was counted once. The chain has TRBV2 and TRBJ2-4; 11 positions match TRBD1. V trimming: 6 bases; J trimming: 6 bases; junction bases outside the gene matches: 4. Looked up from germline, CDR1 is SNHLY and CDR2 is FYNNEI. This CDR3 comprises 14 residues. The CDR3 loop reads CASSPGQGANIQYF. Here the CDR3 DNA reads TGTGCCAGCAGCCCAGGACAGGGGGCAAACATTCAGTACTTC.

The sample holds one count of this clone. The rearrangement joins TRBV6-5 to TRBJ1-1, with D possibly being TRBD1 (6 bases). The V gene lost 0 bases and the J gene lost 5 bases, with 7 bases spanning the gap. This CDR3 contains 13 residues. The germline CDR1 and CDR2 sequences are MNHEY and SVGAGI. In DNA, the CDR3 is TGTGCCAGCAGTTACTCAGGGGGTACTGAAGCTTTCTTT. Protein: CASSYSGGTEAFF.

The genes are TRBV11-2 and TRBJ1-4, with 8 positions matching TRBD1. V lost 0 bases and J lost 5; bases outside the gene matches: 2. This CDR3 spans 15 amino acids. The V gene's germline CDR1 is SGHAT and CDR2 FQNNGV. The CDR3 coding sequence is TGTGCCAGCAGCTTAGATGGGACAGGCAATGAAAAACTGTTTTTT. Amino acids: CASSLDGTGNEKLFF.

The chain joins TRBV5-6 to TRBJ1-5; weak D call: TRBD1 (6 bases). CDR1 and CDR2 (germline): SGHDT, YYEEEE. Deletions cut 4 bases from V and 7 bases from J, with 15 bases between. The CDR3 has 14 amino acids. As DNA, the CDR3 is TGTGCCAGCAGCGAACAGGGTTTTTGGCAGCCCCAGCATTTT. This translates into CASSEQGFWQPQHF. The full variable domain, completed using reference TRBV5-6 and TRBJ1-5, is DAGVTQSPTHLIKTRGQQVTLRCSPKSGHDTVSWYQQALGQGPQFIFQYYEEEERQRGNFPDRFSGHQFPNYSSELNVNALLLGDSALYLCASSEQGFWQPQHFGDGTRLSIL.

The V gene is TRBV5-1, the J gene TRBJ2-7, with 9 bases identical to TRBD1. This CDR3 region has 12 residues. In germline, CDR1 is SGHRS, CDR2 YFSETQ. V gave up 3 bases and J gave up 5 bases; unmatched junction bases: 0. The CDR3 DNA reads TGCGCCAGCAGCTGGACAGGGGACGAGCAGTACTTC. Amino acids: CASSWTGDEQYF.

This chain uses TRBV28 with TRBJ2-1; D possibly corresponds to TRBD2 (5 bases). Germline loops: CDR1 MDHEN, CDR2 SYDVKM. This CDR3 has 14 amino acids. The V and J ends lost 6 bases and 1 base respectively, with 10 bases between them. CDR3 bases: TGTGCCAGCAGCCCTCCGGGATCCTACAATGAGCAGTTCTTC. This sequence encodes CASSPPGSYNEQFF.

The rearrangement joins TRBV15 to TRBJ2-1; a possible D gene is TRBD1 (5 bases). Trimming removed 8 bases at V and 4 bases at J, with 9 bases between. CDR3 size: 12 residues. CDR1 and CDR2 (germline): LNHNV, YYDKDF (reference sequence). The CDR3 sequence: CATGQIYNEQFF. In DNA form, the CDR3 reads TGTGCCACCGGACAAATATACAATGAGCAGTTCTTC. The full variable domain, with the rest looked up from reference TRBV15 and TRBJ2-1, is DAMVIQNPRYQVTQFGKPVTLSCSQTLNHNVMYWYQQKSSQAPKLLFHYYDKDFNNEADTPDNFQSRRPNTSFCFLDIRSPGLGDTAMYLCATGQIYNEQFFGPGTRLTVL.

The rearrangement links TRBV30 to TRBJ2-3, with D perhaps matching TRBD2 (5 bases). The CDR3 contains 14 residues. Trimming removed 4 bases at V and 4 bases at J, with 15 bases between. CDR1 is GTSNPN and CDR2 is SVGIG in the germline V gene (reference sequence). The CDR3 bases are TGTGCCTGGACCTCGGGGAGTGGGGCAGATACGCAGTATTTT. Its translation: CAWTSGSGADTQYF. Full variable domain (missing parts from reference TRBV30 and TRBJ2-3): SQTIHQWPATLVQPVGSPLSLECTVEGTSNPNLYWYRQAAGRGLQLLFYSVGIGQISSEVPQNLSASRPQDRQFILSSKKLLLSDSGFYLCAWTSGSGADTQYFGPGTRLTVL.

This clone was recorded once. This chain uses TRBV7-6 with TRBJ2-5; D is unresolved. The V and J ends lost 3 bases and 2 bases respectively, with 10 bases between them. This CDR3 region has 14 residues. CDR1 SGHVS and CDR2 FNYEAQ come from the germline V gene. Here the CDR3 reads CASSFPRQQETQYF. CDR3 coding DNA: TGTGCCAGCAGCTTTCCCCGTCAGCAAGAGACCCAGTACTTC.

As DNA, the CDR3 is TGTGCCAGCAGTTACCGACTAGCGGGAGGGCCGAGGGAGCAGTTCTTC. This gives the protein CASSYRLAGGPREQFF. The V call is TRBV6-5, the J call TRBJ2-1; 14 bases are a match to TRBD2. Germline V CDR1 and CDR2: MNHEY, SVGAGI. The ends lost 2 bases at V and 10 bases at J; junction bases unmatched: 7. The CDR3 length is 16 residues.

This chain joins TRBV2 and TRBJ1-4; D ambiguous. CDR3 size: 15 residues. Trimming pared 4 bases from V and 0 bases from J, leaving 9 bases between. CDR1 SNHLY and CDR2 FYNNEI come from the germline V gene. The CDR3 region has the DNA TGTGCCAGCAGTGCTTCCGAGGCAACTAATGAAAAACTGTTTTTT. Residues: CASSASEATNEKLFF.

The chain combines TRBV6-5 with TRBJ1-5; possible D gene TRBD1, 6 bases. Per the germline V gene, CDR1 is MNHEY and CDR2 is SVGAGI. The V and J ends lost 9 bases and 5 bases respectively, with 17 bases between them. This CDR3 is built from 14 residues. The CDR3 DNA reads as TGTGCCAGTAGGGGGGGACAAGGCCATCAGCCCCAGCATTTT. This translates into CASRGGQGHQPQHF.

The V call is TRBV27, the J call TRBJ1-1; no clear D. V was shortened by 6 bases and J by 4 bases, with 15 bases between the two germline ends. Germline-derived CDR1 and CDR2 are MNHEY and SMNVEV (reference sequence). The length of the CDR3 is 14 residues. CDR3 amino acids: CASRLYSYSTEAFF. CDR3 DNA: TGTGCCAGCAGACTCTACAGTTACAGCACTGAAGCTTTCTTT.

The table lists this clone with a count of one. The rearrangement links TRBV7-6 to TRBJ2-1; TRBD2 might be the D (5 bases). Trimming left V 1 base short and J 0 bases short, with 13 bases between. This CDR3 region has 17 residues. The germline V gene encodes CDR1 SGHVS and CDR2 FNYEAQ. Here the CDR3 reads CASSLGVGGPSYNEQFF. CDR3 in DNA: TGTGCCAGCAGCTTAGGGGTTGGCGGGCCCTCCTACAATGAGCAGTTCTTC.

This clone was found a few times. The V gene is TRBV2, the J gene TRBJ1-4; no clear D. The CDR3 is 13 residues long. Germline values: CDR1 SNHLY, CDR2 FYNNEI. V was clipped by 7 bases and J by 7 bases, with 13 bases between them. In nucleotides, the CDR3 is TGTGCCAGCATCCGGGGAGTACGTGAAAAACTGTTTTTT. This gives the protein CASIRGVREKLFF.

The chain joins TRBV6-5 to TRBJ1-3; possibly TRBD1 for D (6 bases). CDR3 size: 16 residues. Germline V gene lookup returns CDR1 MNHEY and CDR2 SVGAGI. Deletions cut 4 bases from V and 4 bases from J, with 17 bases between. The CDR3 reads CASSFYPGTPGNTIYF. The CDR3 DNA sequence: TGTGCCAGCAGTTTTTATCCCGGGACACCGGGAAACACCATATATTTT.

The chain joins TRBV6-4 to TRBJ2-1; 8 bases line up with TRBD2. Germline V gene sequence: CDR1 MRHNA, CDR2 SNTAGT. Losses at the gene ends were 4 bases for V and 5 bases for J; bases not matched to a gene: 7. There are 15 residues in the CDR3. This chain's CDR3 is CASSAGTRYNNEQFF. The CDR3 coding sequence is TGTGCCAGCAGTGCCGGGACTAGATATAACAATGAGCAGTTCTTC.